The 30 T cell receptor beta chains below all came from one sample that was sequenced in a study of blood T cell repertoires in COVID-19. TCRdb keeps only in-frame clones here, not all; method: immunoSEQ multiplex PCR. The sample lists under 150,000 clones, approximately 86% occurring once. The sample was PBMCs or T cells enriched from blood (not recorded which). The receptors derive from a woman aged 45-60 years who had recovered from COVID-19.

J is TRBJ1-1 and V is TRBV27; 11 bases map to TRBD1. The CDR3 totals 16 residues. Germline trimming cut 6 bases from V and 0 bases from J; bases unmatched to any gene: 6. Germline CDR1 and CDR2: MNHEY and SMNVEV (reference sequence). CDR3 DNA: TGTGCCAGCAGCCGGCGGACAGGGGGCTTGAACACTGAAGCTTTCTTT. Translating it yields CASSRRTGGLNTEAFF.

The chain is built from TRBV6-2 or TRBV6-3 and TRBJ2-7, with D maybe TRBD2 (6 bases). The germline V and J ends were trimmed by 0 bases and 3 bases, with 12 bases remaining between them. CDR3 length: 15 amino acids. Per the germline V gene, CDR1 is MNHEY and CDR2 is SVGEGT. The CDR3 bases are TGTGCCAGCAGTTACTCGGCTCGGGAGAGCTACGAGCAGTACTTC. Amino acid sequence: CASSYSARESYEQYF.

Regarding this clone: The sample holds other DNA sequences that translate to the same CDR3. The chain employs TRBV4-3 and TRBJ2-7; maybe TRBD1 (5 bases). The CDR3 has 14 amino acids. Deletions cut 1 base from V and 6 bases from J, with 13 bases between. Germline CDR1 is LGHNA and CDR2 is YSLEER. The DNA for the CDR3 is TGCGCCAGCAGCCAAGGATTGGGGCCGGGCGAGCAGTACTTC. Encoded protein: CASSQGLGPGEQYF.

J is TRBJ2-2 and V is TRBV5-4; D possibly corresponds to TRBD2 (5 bases). Trimming cost V 1 base and J 1 base, with 8 bases left between them. CDR3 length: 15 amino acids. Per germline, CDR1 SGHNT and CDR2 YYREEE (reference sequence). The CDR3, as DNA: TGTGCCAGCAGCTTGTCGGGGAGGAACACCGGGGAGCTGTTTTTT. It encodes CASSLSGRNTGELFF.

This chain joins TRBV4-3 and TRBJ1-5; D remains ambiguous. Trimming removed 8 bases from V and 9 bases from J, with 17 bases in between. The germline gives CDR1 LGHNA, CDR2 YSLEER. The CDR3 is made up of 13 amino acids. As DNA, the CDR3 is TGCGCCAGCGGGCTGGGTCTGGGTAGGCCCCAGCATTTT. The encoded protein is CASGLGLGRPQHF.

This sequence joins TRBV3-1 (or the pseudogene TRBV3-2) and TRBJ2-6; possibly TRBD2 for D (5 bases). V lost 4 bases, J lost 2 bases, and 9 bases lay in between. CDR3 length: 15 amino acids. The V gene's germline CDR1 is LGHDT and CDR2 YNNKEL (reference sequence). CDR3 nucleotide sequence: TGTGCCAGCAGCCTCCGGGGTGCTGGGGCCAACGTCCTGACTTTC. Its translation: CASSLRGAGANVLTF.

The genes are TRBV12-3 or TRBV12-4 and TRBJ2-5; no reliable D call. Trimming shortened V by 3 bases and J by 7 bases, and 12 bases separated the two germline ends. The CDR3 consists of 13 residues. The CDR3 loop is CASSFRGSGTQYF. CDR3 DNA: TGTGCCAGCAGTTTCCGCGGTTCTGGGACCCAGTACTTC.

This chain uses TRBV4-3 with TRBJ2-5; 11 bases map to TRBD1. The CDR3 totals 19 residues. The trim removed 0 bases at V and 4 bases at J, leaving 13 bases unmatched. Germline-derived CDR1 and CDR2 are LGHNA and YSLEER. The CDR3 is CASSQDLSGTGGMRETQYF. The CDR3 coding sequence is TGCGCCAGCAGCCAAGATTTGTCCGGGACAGGGGGGATGAGAGAGACCCAGTACTTC.

The chain uses TRBV10-3 and TRBJ2-7, with D perhaps TRBD1 (6 bases). V was cut by 2 bases and J by 4 bases, with 9 bases left in between. The germline CDR1 and CDR2 sequences are ENHRY and SYGVKD. The CDR3 runs to 13 residues. The CDR3 region is CAISEVGTYEQYF. CDR3 nucleotides: TGTGCCATCAGTGAGGTGGGGACATACGAGCAGTACTTC.

J is TRBJ1-6 and V is TRBV7-9; TRBD1 might be the D (6 bases). Germline CDR1 SEHNR, CDR2 FQNEAQ (reference sequence). Trimming stripped 5 bases from V and 6 bases from J, with 11 bases between. This CDR3 spans 14 amino acids. CDR3 amino acids: CASSEGDVNSPLHF. CDR3 in DNA: TGTGCCAGCAGCGAGGGGGACGTTAATTCACCCCTCCACTTT. The whole variable domain, remainder taken from reference TRBV7-9 and TRBJ1-6, is DTGVSQNPRHKITKRGQNVTFRCDPISEHNRLYWYRQTLGQGPEFLTYFQNEAQLEKSRLLSDRFSAERPKGSFSTLEIQRTEQGDSAMYLCASSEGDVNSPLHFGNGTRLTVT.

The chain links TRBV19 to TRBJ2-2, with D possibly TRBD2 on 5 matching bases. V was trimmed by 7 bases and J by 0 bases, leaving 12 bases between them. Germline V gene sequence: CDR1 LNHDA, CDR2 SQIVND (reference sequence). The length of the CDR3 is 15 residues. The CDR3 DNA sequence: TGTGCCAGTACTACCGGGATTACGAACACCGGGGAGCTGTTTTTT. Protein product: CASTTGITNTGELFF.

This clone was recorded once. The genes are TRBV6-2 or TRBV6-3 and TRBJ1-6; D might be TRBD1 (6 bases). CDR1 and CDR2 (germline): MNHEY, SVGEGT. V was trimmed by 4 bases and J by 4 bases, leaving 11 bases between them. CDR3 size: 15 residues. The CDR3 loop is CASSLPQGYNSPLHF. CDR3 in DNA: TGTGCCAGCAGTTTGCCCCAGGGGTATAATTCACCCCTCCACTTT.

The genes are TRBV7-2 and TRBJ1-2; the match to TRBD1 covers 10 bases. Germline values: CDR1 SGHTA, CDR2 FQGNSA. The CDR3 length is 15 residues. Trimming cost V 4 bases and J 3 bases; bases outside gene matches: 5. CDR3 residues: CASSSRTGGDYGYTF. The CDR3 region has the DNA TGTGCCAGCAGCTCGCGGACAGGGGGAGACTATGGCTACACCTTC.

V and J are TRBV5-5 and TRBJ2-3; TRBD2 matches at 9 bases. With V trimmed by 0 bases and J by 2 bases, 7 bases remained unmatched. This CDR3 is 17 amino acids long. The V gene's germline CDR1 is SGHKS and CDR2 YYEKEE (reference sequence). Written as DNA, the CDR3 is TGTGCCAGCAGCTTGGCGGTAGCGGGGGTTATCACAGATACGCAGTATTTT. Its protein product is CASSLAVAGVITDTQYF.

Written as DNA, the CDR3 is TGTGCCAGCAGCTTGAGGGGGCGAGCTAACTATGGCTACACCTTC. It is translated as CASSLRGRANYGYTF. The V gene is TRBV5-6, the J gene TRBJ1-2; 7 nucleotides match TRBD1. CDR1 and CDR2 from the germline V gene are SGHDT and YYEEEE. The CDR3 totals 15 residues. The J segment lost 0 bases and the V segment lost 1 base, leaving 3 bases of the junction unmatched. The whole variable domain, remainder taken from reference TRBV5-6 and TRBJ1-2, is DAGVTQSPTHLIKTRGQQVTLRCSPKSGHDTVSWYQQALGQGPQFIFQYYEEEERQRGNFPDRFSGHQFPNYSSELNVNALLLGDSALYLCASSLRGRANYGYTFGSGTRLTVV.

V gene TRBV5-4 combines with J gene TRBJ2-2; no clear D. The CDR3 consists of 14 residues. Deletions cut 0 bases from V and 5 bases from J, with 8 bases between. The germline V gene encodes CDR1 SGHNT and CDR2 YYREEE (reference sequence). This chain's CDR3 is CASSLAQFTGELFF. CDR3 DNA: TGTGCCAGCAGCTTGGCGCAGTTTACCGGGGAGCTGTTTTTT.

This clone was detected only once. This chain links TRBV3-1 (or the pseudogene TRBV3-2) with TRBJ1-2; 9 bases fit TRBD1. The CDR3 extends over 14 amino acids. Germline V CDR1 and CDR2: LGHDT, YNNKEL (reference sequence). The V gene end was trimmed by 4 bases and the J gene end by 5 bases; junction bases not matched to a gene: 5. The CDR3 DNA is TGTGCCAGCAGCCCAAGACAGGGGGGTTATGGCTACACCTTC. Its translation: CASSPRQGGYGYTF.

The chain uses TRBV11-3 and TRBJ2-7; TRBD2 aligns across 7 bases. The germline V gene has CDR1 SGHNT and CDR2 YENEEA. This CDR3 is 14 amino acids long. The J segment lost 2 bases and the V segment lost 1 base, leaving 2 bases of the junction unmatched. CDR3 loop: CASSLVRGAYEQYF. As DNA, the CDR3 is TGTGCCAGCAGCTTAGTTCGGGGGGCCTACGAGCAGTACTTC.

This clone was observed a handful of times. V usage is TRBV27 and J usage is TRBJ1-2; a weak D match, TRBD1 (5 bases). The CDR3 totals 13 residues. The V and J ends lost 3 bases and 6 bases respectively, with 11 bases between them. In germline, CDR1 is MNHEY, CDR2 SMNVEV (reference sequence). In nucleotides, the CDR3 is TGTGCCAGCAGTTTTGTCCAGGGTGATGGCTACACCTTC. Its protein product is CASSFVQGDGYTF.

Details on this clone: The junction departs from germline at one end; a sequencing error may be responsible. The chain uses TRBV7-9 and TRBJ1-3, with D unclear. This CDR3 region has 15 residues. Germline CDR1 and CDR2: SEHNR and FQNEAQ (reference sequence). As DNA, the CDR3 is TGTGCCAGCACCTTAGGACTGATCTCTGGAAACACCATATATTTT. It codes for CASTLGLISGNTIYF. Full variable domain (outside the CDR3, taken from reference TRBV7-9 and TRBJ1-3): DTGVSQNPRHKITKRGQNVTFRCDPISEHNRLYWYRQTLGQGPEFLTYFQNEAQLEKSRLLSDRFSAERPKGSFSTLEIQRTEQGDSAMYLCASTLGLISGNTIYFGEGSWLTVV.

A few counts support this clone. The chain links TRBV6-5 to TRBJ2-7, with 7 bases lining up with TRBD1. The CDR3 is 15 amino acids. V lost 0 bases, J lost 3 bases, and 5 bases stayed unmatched. In germline, CDR1 is MNHEY, CDR2 SVGAGI. CDR3 region: CASSYSPGTDYEQYF. The DNA for the CDR3 is TGTGCCAGCAGTTACTCGCCCGGGACAGACTACGAGCAGTACTTC.

This rearrangement joins TRBV5-8 to TRBJ1-5; maybe TRBD1 (6 bases). This CDR3 contains 15 residues. V was trimmed by 2 bases and J by 2 bases, leaving 11 bases between them. The germline CDR1 and CDR2 sequences are SGHTS and YDEGEE. The CDR3: CASSFQGYGNQPQHF. The DNA for the CDR3 is TGTGCCAGCAGCTTTCAGGGGTATGGCAATCAGCCCCAGCATTTT. The variable domain in full, completed from reference TRBV5-8 and TRBJ1-5, reads EAGVTQSPTHLIKTRGQQATLRCSPISGHTSVYWYQQALGLGLQFLLWYDEGEERNRGNFPPRFSGRQFPNYSSELNVNALELEDSALYLCASSFQGYGNQPQHFGDGTRLSIL.

V gene TRBV28 combines with J gene TRBJ2-1; 7 nucleotides line up with TRBD1. The junction had 3 bases not matched to a gene; V was cut back by 6 bases and J by 4 bases. CDR1 MDHEN and CDR2 SYDVKM come from the germline V gene. The CDR3 totals 13 residues. The chain's CDR3 is CASSRDSYNEQFF. Written as DNA, the CDR3 is TGTGCCAGCAGCCGGGACAGTTACAATGAGCAGTTCTTC.

This clone was found a few times. V is TRBV5-5 and J is TRBJ1-1, with 7 bases lining up with TRBD1. This CDR3 has 14 amino acids. Germline CDR1 SGHKS, CDR2 YYEKEE (reference sequence). J lost 7 bases, V lost 4 bases, and 10 bases had no gene match. CDR3 protein: CASSTIRGGHEAFF. CDR3 sequence (DNA): TGTGCCAGCAGCACGATTCGAGGGGGCCATGAAGCTTTCTTT.

The rearrangement joins TRBV30 to TRBJ2-7; D uncertain. The V and J ends lost 2 bases and 3 bases respectively, with 11 bases between them. This CDR3 contains 13 residues. CDR1 GTSNPN and CDR2 SVGIG come from the germline V gene (reference sequence). In DNA, the CDR3 is TGTGCCTGGAGTTCCGGGTTTGACTACGAGCAGTACTTC. Its translation: CAWSSGFDYEQYF.

The chain couples TRBV10-3 to TRBJ2-3, with no clear D. This CDR3 is built from 14 residues. V lost 10 bases to trimming and J lost 2 bases, with 16 bases between them. Germline V gene lookup returns CDR1 ENHRY and CDR2 SYGVKD. The CDR3 nucleotides read TGTGCCACCAAGGCAGGTACCAACACAGATACGCAGTATTTT. Amino acids: CATKAGTNTDTQYF.

The chain has TRBV6-2 or TRBV6-3 and TRBJ1-5, with unresolved D. V lost 5 bases, J lost 7 bases, and 12 bases lay in between. This CDR3 is built from 13 residues. Per germline, CDR1 MNHEY and CDR2 SVGEGT. The DNA for the CDR3 is TGTGCCAGCAGTCACGAGGGTAGGCAGCCCCAGCATTTT. It specifies CASSHEGRQPQHF.

The chain recombines TRBV6-5 with TRBJ2-7, with 8 nucleotides matching TRBD1. CDR1 and CDR2 from the germline V gene are MNHEY and SVGAGI. V was pared by 7 bases and J by 6 bases, with 8 bases of the junction left unmatched. This CDR3 comprises 13 residues. CDR3: CASTDRGSGEQYF. The CDR3 DNA sequence: TGTGCCAGCACCGACAGGGGATCTGGCGAGCAGTACTTC.

This clone was observed a handful of times. The chain has TRBV2 and TRBJ1-4, with TRBD1 matching over 7 bases. This CDR3 has 15 amino acids. CDR1 and CDR2 from the germline V gene are SNHLY and FYNNEI. V lost 7 bases to trimming and J lost 4 bases; unmatched junction nucleotides: 9. The CDR3 here is CASTRGQVNNEKLFF. The CDR3 DNA is TGTGCCAGCACTCGCGGACAGGTTAATAATGAAAAACTGTTTTTT.

The rearrangement links TRBV12-5 to TRBJ1-4; D possibly corresponds to TRBD1 (5 bases). In germline, CDR1 is LGHNT, CDR2 FRNRAP. The ends were cut back, 2 bases at V and 4 bases at J, with 20 bases in the middle. The CDR3 runs to 18 residues. As DNA, the CDR3 is TGTGCTAGTGGTTTGTACCAAGGCAGGGAGGGGATTAATGAAAAACTGTTTTTT. This sequence encodes CASGLYQGREGINEKLFF.